Each of the 32 T cell receptor beta chains below was sequenced from the same sample in a study of blood T cell repertoires in COVID-19. Only in-frame clones appear in the TCRdb table, and some are missing; sequencing was by immunoSEQ multiplex PCR. This table has 250,000 to 300,000 clones, 88% appearing once. The source material was peripheral blood. These receptors were collected from an older woman with COVID-19, enrolled during active disease.

This chain uses TRBV7-3 with TRBJ2-3, with D possibly TRBD2 on 6 matching bases. This CDR3 is 15 amino acids long. Trimming removed 1 base at V and 1 base at J, with 9 bases between. Germline CDR1 is SGHTA and CDR2 is FQGTGA. CDR3 DNA: TGTGCCAGCAGCTTAAATAGCGGACGCACAGATACGCAGTATTTT. It translates to CASSLNSGRTDTQYF.

This sequence joins TRBV10-3 and TRBJ1-5, with 7 bases that match TRBD1. Germline-derived CDR1 and CDR2 are ENHRY and SYGVKD. This CDR3 has 12 residues. After removal of 10 bases from V and 5 bases from J, the junction contained 5 bases not matched to a gene. Here the CDR3 DNA reads TGTGCCACTGGGCAGGGGGATCAGCCCCAGCATTTT. This codes for CATGQGDQPQHF.

This clone occurred a few times. V and J are TRBV5-1 and TRBJ2-7; 13 bases are shared with TRBD2. Germline CDR1 is SGHRS and CDR2 is YFSETQ. This CDR3 is built from 15 residues. The V segment lost 5 bases and the J segment 1 base; nucleotides outside the gene matches: 3. As DNA, the CDR3 is TGCGCCAGCAGGCCGGGACTAGCGGGGTCCTACGAGCAGTACTTC. It codes for CASRPGLAGSYEQYF.

The count of this clone is one. This rearrangement joins TRBV30 to TRBJ1-2; D not certain. In germline, CDR1 is GTSNPN, CDR2 SVGIG (reference sequence). The V gene lost 0 bases and the J gene lost 6 bases, with 11 bases spanning the gap. CDR3 length equals 13 residues. This chain's CDR3 is CAWSVGVVHGYTF. In nucleotides, the CDR3 is TGTGCCTGGAGTGTCGGGGTTGTCCATGGCTACACCTTC.

The V and J genes are TRBV4-1 and TRBJ1-1; TRBD1 is a possible D gene (6 bases). This CDR3 is 14 amino acids long. Trimming pared 1 base from V and 2 bases from J, leaving 8 bases between. Per germline, CDR1 MGHRA and CDR2 YSYEKL. This chain's CDR3 is CASSQGQVNTEAFF. In nucleotides, the CDR3 is TGCGCCAGCAGCCAAGGACAGGTTAACACTGAAGCTTTCTTT.

The V and J genes are TRBV12-3 or TRBV12-4 and TRBJ2-1; a possible D gene is TRBD2 (6 bases). V was pared by 5 bases and J by 4 bases, with 9 bases between. The length of the CDR3 is 13 residues. Here the CDR3 reads CASSGGEYNEQFF. The CDR3 region has the DNA TGTGCCAGCAGTGGAGGGGAATACAATGAGCAGTTCTTC.

There are a few counts of this clone. V gene TRBV3-1 (or the pseudogene TRBV3-2) combines with J gene TRBJ1-1; maybe TRBD1 (6 bases). Germline loops: CDR1 LGHDT, CDR2 YNNKEL (reference sequence). Trimming pared 4 bases from V and 3 bases from J, leaving 9 bases between. The CDR3 covers 13 residues. The CDR3 coding sequence is TGTGCCAGCAGCCCACAGGGTTACACTGAAGCTTTCTTT. It is translated as CASSPQGYTEAFF.

This chain uses TRBV29-1 with TRBJ2-1, with TRBD2 identical over 8 bases. In germline, CDR1 is SQVTM, CDR2 ANQGSEA. The CDR3 is 14 residues long. V was clipped by 5 bases and J by 5 bases; unmatched bases: 8. CDR3 residues: CSVFALAANNEQFF. CDR3 DNA: TGCAGCGTTTTTGCACTAGCGGCTAACAATGAGCAGTTCTTC.

The V gene is TRBV19, the J gene TRBJ1-5; D may be TRBD1 (5 bases). Germline lookup yields CDR1 LNHDA and CDR2 SQIVND (reference sequence). Trimming cost V 7 bases and J 3 bases, with 19 bases left between them. This CDR3 spans 16 amino acids. The CDR3 is CASTMGGGNPNQPQHF. DNA of the CDR3: TGTGCCAGTACCATGGGGGGGGGTAATCCCAATCAGCCCCAGCATTTT.

DNA of the CDR3: TGTGCCAGCAGCTTATACACAGGGGGACGGGAGCAGTACTTC. It is translated as CASSLYTGGREQYF. The V and J genes are TRBV7-2 and TRBJ2-7, with TRBD1 matching 8 bases. J was trimmed by 7 bases and V by 2 bases; bases with no gene match: 7. The germline V gene encodes CDR1 SGHTA and CDR2 FQGNSA. CDR3 length: 14 residues.

The chain recombines TRBV6-6 with TRBJ1-1; no definite D call. V was trimmed by 7 bases and J by 5 bases, leaving 14 bases between them. The CDR3 loop spans 13 amino acids. Per the germline V gene, CDR1 is MNHNY and CDR2 is SVGAGI (reference sequence). The CDR3 protein is CASTRRRGTEAFF. Written as DNA, the CDR3 is TGTGCCAGCACTCGAAGGCGGGGTACTGAAGCTTTCTTT.

V and J are TRBV7-2 and TRBJ2-3; 10 positions agree with TRBD2. The junction had 6 bases not matched to a gene; V was cut back by 2 bases and J by 7 bases. CDR1 and CDR2 (germline): SGHTA, FQGNSA. This CDR3 is 15 amino acids long. The CDR3 here is CASSLSGRGGYTQYF. CDR3 bases: TGTGCCAGCAGCTTAAGCGGGAGGGGTGGGTATACGCAGTATTTT.

This chain joins TRBV4-2 and TRBJ1-1; D ambiguous. The CDR3 totals 17 residues. The germline V and J ends were trimmed by 2 bases and 0 bases, with 16 bases remaining between them. In germline, CDR1 is LGHNA, CDR2 YNFKEQ. CDR3 amino acids: CASSQPVWPKMNTEAFF. In nucleotides, the CDR3 is TGTGCCAGCAGCCAACCTGTTTGGCCGAAGATGAACACTGAAGCTTTCTTT.

The J gene is TRBJ2-3, the V gene TRBV19; possible D gene TRBD2, 6 bases. The germline V gene encodes CDR1 LNHDA and CDR2 SQIVND (reference sequence). Trimming shortened V by 6 bases and J by 0 bases, and 13 bases separated the two germline ends. This CDR3 comprises 15 residues. CDR3 nucleotides: TGTGCCAGTAGCGGCTTAGCGGCTAGCACAGATACGCAGTATTTT. Its protein is CASSGLAASTDTQYF.

The V and J genes are TRBV18 and TRBJ2-7; perhaps TRBD1 as D (6 bases). Per the germline V gene, CDR1 is KGHSH and CDR2 is LQKENI. The CDR3 has 12 residues. Trimming shortened V by 4 bases and J by 3 bases, and 7 bases separated the two germline ends. CDR3 sequence reads: CASSLDSYEQYF. The DNA of the CDR3 is TGTGCCAGCTCACTGGACAGCTACGAGCAGTACTTC.

This chain connects TRBV6-5 to TRBJ1-3; TRBD1 matches at 7 bases. Germline loops: CDR1 MNHEY, CDR2 SVGAGI. There are 14 residues in the CDR3. Trimming at V came to 7 bases and at J to 0 bases, leaving 3 bases not matched to a gene. The CDR3 region is CASTRDSSGNTIYF. The CDR3 DNA sequence: TGTGCCAGCACCCGGGACAGCTCTGGAAACACCATATATTTT.

This clone was observed a handful of times. The V call is TRBV4-1, the J call TRBJ2-7; 8 bases are shared with TRBD2. This CDR3 has 16 amino acids. V dropped 1 base and J dropped 3; count of bases not matched to a gene: 8. The V gene's germline CDR1 is MGHRA and CDR2 YSYEKL. CDR3 sequence reads: CASSQGGSGAIYEQYF. The CDR3 DNA reads as TGCGCCAGCAGCCAAGGGGGTAGCGGGGCCATCTACGAGCAGTACTTC.

Only one count was recorded for this clone. The chain employs TRBV5-1 and TRBJ2-5; possible D gene TRBD1, 6 bases. This CDR3 region has 14 residues. Germline-derived CDR1 and CDR2 are SGHRS and YFSETQ. V dropped 0 bases and J dropped 2 bases, with 8 bases sitting between them. CDR3 amino acids: CASSLGGTQETQYF. The CDR3 region has the DNA TGCGCCAGCAGCTTGGGGGGGACACAAGAGACCCAGTACTTC.

The CDR3 DNA is TGTGCCAGCTCAGCAGACAGGCGGTTCACTGAAGCTTTCTTT. Protein: CASSADRRFTEAFF. The chain recombines TRBV18 with TRBJ1-1; possibly TRBD1 for D (6 bases). The V gene lost 5 bases and the J gene lost 4 bases, with 14 bases spanning the gap. The germline V gene has CDR1 KGHSH and CDR2 LQKENI. The CDR3 is 14 residues long. The complete variable domain, with remaining parts taken from reference TRBV18 and TRBJ1-1, reads NAGVMQNPRHLVRRRGQEARLRCSPMKGHSHVYWYRQLPEEGLKFMVYLQKENIIDESGMPKERFSAEFPKEGPSILRIQQVVRGDSAAYFCASSADRRFTEAFFGQGTRLTVV.

This sequence joins TRBV4-1 and TRBJ2-5; a weak D match, TRBD2 (6 bases). There are 15 residues in the CDR3. CDR1 is MGHRA, CDR2 YSYEKL, per germline. The V end lost 6 bases, the J end lost 4 bases, and 18 bases lay between the germline ends. CDR3 DNA: TGCGCCAGCAGTCCAGTGGGGGGAGGCGGAGAGACCCAGTACTTC. Protein product: CASSPVGGGGETQYF.

The chain employs TRBV9 and TRBJ2-7; a possible D gene is TRBD2 (6 bases). Germline V CDR1 and CDR2: SGDLS, YYNGEE. The CDR3 contains 16 residues. V was cut by 4 bases and J by 0 bases, with 17 bases left in between. CDR3 bases: TGTGCCAGCAGCCCATCTGGTAGCGGCCCCTCCTACGAGCAGTACTTC. Protein sequence: CASSPSGSGPSYEQYF. Supplemented by reference TRBV9 and TRBJ2-7, the full variable domain reads DSGVTQTPKHLITATGQRVTLRCSPRSGDLSVYWYQQSLDQGLQFLIQYYNGEERAKGNILERFSAQQFPDLHSELNLSSLELGDSALYFCASSPSGSGPSYEQYFGPGTRLTVT.

V gene TRBV7-2 combines with J gene TRBJ1-2; 7 bases map to TRBD1. The V segment lost 5 bases and the J segment 7 bases; nucleotides outside the gene matches: 4. Germline CDR1 and CDR2: SGHTA and FQGNSA. The length of the CDR3 is 12 residues. The CDR3 nucleotides read TGTGCCAGCAGCCCCAGACAGGGTGGCTACACCTTC. This gives the protein CASSPRQGGYTF.

The chain combines TRBV6-5 with TRBJ1-1; 8 nucleotides agree with TRBD1. V gave up 5 bases and J gave up 7 bases; unmatched junction bases: 6. Germline V gene sequence: CDR1 MNHEY, CDR2 SVGAGI. The CDR3 runs 13 residues. CDR3 sequence (DNA): TGTGCCAGCAGTCGTACAGGGGGATTTGAAGCTTTCTTT. Translated: CASSRTGGFEAFF.

V and J are TRBV2 and TRBJ2-1; 10 bases map to TRBD2. CDR1 is SNHLY, CDR2 FYNNEI, per germline. This CDR3 has 14 amino acids. Unmatched junction bases numbered 9, after V lost 6 bases and J lost 10 bases. The CDR3 sequence is CASSQGLAGVEQFF. The CDR3 DNA sequence: TGTGCCAGCAGCCAGGGGCTAGCGGGAGTGGAGCAGTTCTTC.

This chain connects TRBV30 to TRBJ2-6, with TRBD1 identical over 7 bases. CDR3 length equals 18 residues. Germline V CDR1 and CDR2: GTSNPN, SVGIG (reference sequence). V was pared by 5 bases and J by 2 bases, with 15 bases of the junction left unmatched. This CDR3 is CAWDGQVGRGPGANVLTF. The CDR3 coding sequence is TGTGCCTGGGACGGACAGGTGGGGCGAGGGCCTGGGGCCAACGTCCTGACTTTC.

The V gene is TRBV27, the J gene TRBJ1-4, with 9 bases lining up with TRBD1. The CDR3 sequence is 15 residues long. CDR1 is MNHEY, CDR2 SMNVEV, per germline (reference sequence). V lost 5 bases to trimming and J lost 6 bases; unmatched junction nucleotides: 7. DNA for the CDR3: TGTGCCAGCAGTAAAAAGGGACAGGGAGATGAAAAACTGTTTTTT. Its protein product is CASSKKGQGDEKLFF.

This chain connects TRBV13 to TRBJ2-3, with TRBD2 identical over 9 bases. V trimming: 2 bases; J trimming: 0 bases; junction bases outside the gene matches: 3. Germline V gene lookup returns CDR1 PRHDT and CDR2 FYEKMQ (reference sequence). The CDR3 covers 16 residues. CDR3 sequence reads: CASSLSLAGSTDTQYF. CDR3 nucleotides: TGTGCCAGCAGCTTATCCCTAGCGGGGAGCACAGATACGCAGTATTTT.

The chain carries TRBV30 and TRBJ2-2; 12 nucleotides line up with TRBD2. Germline V CDR1 and CDR2: GTSNPN, SVGIG (reference sequence). This CDR3 contains 15 residues. V trimming: 4 bases; J trimming: 5 bases; junction bases outside the gene matches: 5. Written as DNA, the CDR3 is TGTGCCTGGAAAGGACTAGCGGGATGGACCGGGGAGCTGTTTTTT. Encoded protein: CAWKGLAGWTGELFF.

The chain employs TRBV18 and TRBJ1-2; 9 nucleotides line up with TRBD1. The CDR3 covers 14 residues. Trimming removed 6 bases from V and 5 bases from J; junction bases left unmatched: 7. Germline V CDR1 and CDR2: KGHSH, LQKENI. The CDR3 DNA is TGTGCCAGCTCTCCCGGGACAGGGCTATATGGCTACACCTTC. Protein sequence: CASSPGTGLYGYTF.

The chain carries TRBV2 and TRBJ2-1; 10 bases fit TRBD2. The CDR3 totals 14 residues. V dropped 2 bases and J dropped 9; count of bases not matched to a gene: 4. Germline CDR1 SNHLY, CDR2 FYNNEI. In DNA form, the CDR3 reads TGTGCCAGCAGTGAACCACTAGCGGGATCTGAGCAGTTCTTC. Translating it yields CASSEPLAGSEQFF. Supplemented by reference TRBV2 and TRBJ2-1, the full variable domain reads EPEVTQTPSHQVTQMGQEVILRCVPISNHLYFYWYRQILGQKVEFLVSFYNNEISEKSEIFDDQFSVERPDGSNFTLKIRSTKLEDSAMYFCASSEPLAGSEQFFGPGTRLTVL.

This clone was recorded a few times. The chain has TRBV10-3 and TRBJ2-7, with TRBD2 as a possible D gene (6 bases). This CDR3 spans 19 amino acids. V lost 1 base and J 0 bases, leaving 22 bases between the germline ends. Looked up from germline, CDR1 is ENHRY and CDR2 is SYGVKD. The CDR3, as DNA: TGTGCCATCAGTGAGTTGGGGACTTTTGCGGCCGTAAGCTCCTACGAGCAGTACTTC. Translated: CAISELGTFAAVSSYEQYF.

This clone was counted once. This chain connects TRBV28 to TRBJ2-7; D is ambiguous. V was clipped by 6 bases and J by 5 bases, with 14 bases between them. The V gene's germline CDR1 is MDHEN and CDR2 SYDVKM. This CDR3 is built from 13 residues. CDR3 region: CASSLSYSHEQYF. CDR3 sequence (DNA): TGTGCCAGCAGCCTGTCCTATTCCCACGAGCAGTACTTC.